One sample yielded the 6 T cell receptor beta chains listed below, sequenced in a study of cytomegalovirus exposure and HLA in healthy donors. The protocol was immunoSEQ multiplex PCR, while the TCRdb copy is restricted to in-frame clones and leaves out a portion. The table records approximately 300,000 clones, around 86% of them present only once. The sample comprised PBMCs. Every receptor here comes from a woman aged 18-29 years in good health and CMV-seronegative.

J is TRBJ2-7 and V is TRBV28; tentative D call: TRBD1 (6 bases). This CDR3 spans 13 amino acids. V was pared by 6 bases and J by 3 bases, with 12 bases between. Germline V lookup: CDR1 MDHEN, CDR2 SYDVKM. This CDR3 is CASSRDTNYEQYF. The CDR3 region has the DNA TGTGCCAGCAGCCGGGACACCAACTACGAGCAGTACTTC.

Here the CDR3 DNA reads TGTGCCAGCAGCCCGCCCAGGGGGTCTTCCTACGAGCAGTACTTC. Translation: CASSPPRGSSYEQYF. The chain joins TRBV7-2 to TRBJ2-7; 7 bases are a match to TRBD1. This CDR3 has 15 amino acids. The V gene end was trimmed by 5 bases and the J gene end by 1 base; junction bases not matched to a gene: 8. CDR1 and CDR2 (germline): SGHTA, FQGNSA.

The CDR3 here is CASSPPSLAGEKLFF. For the CDR3, the DNA is TGTGCCAGCTCACCACCATCGTTGGCAGGCGAAAAACTGTTTTTT. The chain is built from TRBV18 and TRBJ1-4; D is unresolved. V was clipped by 0 bases and J by 8 bases, with 13 bases between them. Germline-derived CDR1 and CDR2 are KGHSH and LQKENI. This CDR3 comprises 15 residues.

The CDR3 sequence: CASSRRGGGNQPQHF. DNA for the CDR3: TGTGCCAGCAGCAGGAGGGGGGGAGGCAATCAGCCCCAGCATTTT. The V call is TRBV7-9, the J call TRBJ1-5, with D maybe TRBD1 (6 bases). CDR1 is SEHNR, CDR2 FQNEAQ, per germline (reference sequence). V was pared by 5 bases and J by 2 bases, with 13 bases between. The CDR3 has 15 amino acids.

The CDR3 DNA reads TGTGCCAGTAGTAGCGGAGCAGTGAACACTGAAGCTTTCTTT. Translating gives CASSSGAVNTEAFF. The V call is TRBV19, the J call TRBJ1-1, with D unresolved. Per germline, CDR1 LNHDA and CDR2 SQIVND (reference sequence). V was pared by 4 bases and J by 0 bases, with 9 bases between. The CDR3 contains 14 residues. The full variable domain, completed using reference TRBV19 and TRBJ1-1, is DGGITQSPKYLFRKEGQNVTLSCEQNLNHDAMYWYRQDPGQGLRLIYYSQIVNDFQKGDIAEGYSVSREKKESFPLTVTSAQKNPTAFYLCASSSGAVNTEAFFGQGTRLTVV.

About this clone: One base away lies a much larger clone, so this may be a sequencing read error. The V and J genes are TRBV20-1 and TRBJ1-4; D remains unclear. There are 11 residues in the CDR3. Trimming shortened V by 0 bases and J by 8 bases, and 4 bases separated the two germline ends. The germline V gene has CDR1 DFQATT and CDR2 SNEGSKA (reference sequence). DNA of the CDR3: TGCAGTGCTAGAGATCGGGAAAAACTGTTTTTT. It specifies CSARDREKLFF.